The entry below gives a single TCR beta chain sequence along with its context. The antigen remains undetermined. These data come from a study of CD8 T cells in ankylosing spondylitis. Study-level results: Seven to nine highly homologous variants formed a TCR beta motif that appeared characteristic of ankylosing spondylitis blood.

Germline V lookup: CDR1 SGHNT, CDR2 YENEEA. With 0 bases removed from V and 8 bases from J, the gap between germline ends came to 8 bases. The CDR3 is 13 amino acids. A single record per CDR3 protein comes from TCRdb applying MiXCR to the 5' RACE reads. The sample has over 130,000 distinct CDR3 sequences; roughly 44% are singletons. This sequence originates from a male donor with ankylosing spondylitis. The chain has TRBV11-3 and TRBJ2-1, with TRBD2 as a possible D gene (5 bases). Sequencing was done on a sample of synovial fluid, either unsorted or a sorted T cell fraction (not recorded which). The CDR3 region has the DNA TGTGCCAGCAGCTTAGATTTGCGGGATGAGCAGTTCTTC. It codes for CASSLDLRDEQFF.